These 32 T cell receptor beta chains share one sample of origin, sequenced in a study of blood T cell repertoires in COVID-19. Profiling relied on immunoSEQ multiplex PCR, and the TCRdb table lists in-frame clones only, not all of them. The repertoire holds around 270,000 clones, with approximately 90% as singletons. The sequencing input was peripheral blood. The receptor set was obtained from a man aged 25 to 45 with acute or convalescent COVID-19.

The V call is TRBV7-3, the J call TRBJ2-3; 7 bases are a match to TRBD2. The J segment lost 0 bases and the V segment lost 5 bases, leaving 5 bases of the junction unmatched. Germline CDR1 reads SGHTA; CDR2 reads FQGTGA. The CDR3 spans 15 residues. CDR3 protein: CASSRDYSSTDTQYF. CDR3 nucleotide sequence: TGTGCCAGCAGCCGGGACTATTCTAGCACAGATACGCAGTATTTT. Using reference TRBV7-3 and TRBJ2-3 for the parts outside the CDR3, the full variable domain is GAGVSQTPSNKVTEKGKYVELRCDPISGHTALYWYRQSLGQGPEFLIYFQGTGAADDSGLPNDRFFAVRPEGSVSTLKIQRTERGDSAVYLCASSRDYSSTDTQYFGPGTRLTVL.

J is TRBJ1-1 and V is TRBV5-1, with 11 bases lining up with TRBD1. The germline gives CDR1 SGHRS, CDR2 YFSETQ. Trimming removed 2 bases from V and 4 bases from J; junction bases left unmatched: 4. The CDR3 consists of 15 residues. The chain's CDR3 is CASSFSGTGGTEAFF. As DNA, the CDR3 is TGCGCCAGCAGCTTTAGCGGGACAGGGGGCACTGAAGCTTTCTTT.

The chain carries TRBV5-1 and TRBJ2-5, with D possibly being TRBD2 (5 bases). The V gene's germline CDR1 is SGHRS and CDR2 YFSETQ. CDR3 size: 13 residues. V gave up 6 bases and J gave up 5 bases, with 14 bases separating them. The CDR3 DNA follows: TGCGCCAGCAATGAGGGTCGTCAGGAGACCCAGTACTTC. Encoded protein: CASNEGRQETQYF.

This clone was picked up one time. Other DNA sequences in this specimen translate into the identical CDR3. The V call is TRBV11-2, the J call TRBJ1-6; D remains unclear. Trimming took off 5 bases at V and 7 bases at J, with 12 bases between the two ends. The CDR3 is 14 residues long. The V gene's germline CDR1 is SGHAT and CDR2 FQNNGV. This CDR3 is CASSPPYLNSPLHF. The CDR3 DNA reads TGTGCCAGCAGCCCGCCCTACTTGAATTCACCCCTCCACTTT.

This chain links TRBV19 with TRBJ1-3; 8 bases fit TRBD1. V gave up 7 bases and J gave up 2 bases; unmatched junction bases: 7. Germline V CDR1 and CDR2: LNHDA, SQIVND (reference sequence). CDR3 length: 15 amino acids. CDR3 sequence reads: CASTRTGRTGNTIYF. DNA for the CDR3: TGTGCCAGTACCCGGACAGGGCGAACTGGAAACACCATATATTTT.

This chain links TRBV7-9 with TRBJ2-1, with D possibly matching TRBD1 (6 bases). The germline V gene has CDR1 SEHNR and CDR2 FQNEAQ (reference sequence). The V and J ends lost 3 bases and 5 bases respectively, with 14 bases between them. The CDR3 runs to 15 residues. The CDR3 region has the DNA TGTGCCAGCAGCTTCGGTCAGGGGCCCAACAATGAGCAGTTCTTC. Translated, it gives CASSFGQGPNNEQFF.

The J gene is TRBJ2-7, the V gene TRBV28; D remains ambiguous. Between the trimmed V and J ends, which lost 5 bases and 2 bases, there was a span of 10 bases. The CDR3 spans 13 residues. Germline V gene lookup returns CDR1 MDHEN and CDR2 SYDVKM. In DNA form, the CDR3 reads TGTGCCAGCAGTGCGACACGAGCCTACGAGCAGTACTTC. It translates to CASSATRAYEQYF.

V gene TRBV5-8 combines with J gene TRBJ2-7; 7 bases map to TRBD1. This CDR3 comprises 15 residues. V lost 4 bases, J lost 0 bases, and 7 bases stayed unmatched. Germline CDR1 is SGHTS and CDR2 is YDEGEE. The DNA for the CDR3 is TGTGCCAGCAGCCAGGGACAGCGCGTCTCCTACGAGCAGTACTTC. This codes for CASSQGQRVSYEQYF.

The chain recombines TRBV6-6 with TRBJ1-4; a possible D gene is TRBD1 (5 bases). Germline V gene sequence: CDR1 MNHNY, CDR2 SVGAGI (reference sequence). The V end lost 8 bases, the J end lost 2 bases, and 12 bases lay between the germline ends. The CDR3 length is 14 residues. The chain's CDR3 is CASLGTRTNEKLFF. CDR3 DNA sequence: TGTGCCAGCTTGGGGACTCGGACTAATGAAAAACTGTTTTTT.

The chain uses TRBV4-1 and TRBJ2-1; D possibly corresponds to TRBD2 (5 bases). V was cut by 0 bases and J by 9 bases, with 15 bases left in between. CDR3 length: 15 amino acids. The germline V gene encodes CDR1 MGHRA and CDR2 YSYEKL. CDR3 sequence: CASSQELRSGIEQFF. DNA for the CDR3: TGCGCCAGCAGCCAAGAACTCCGATCGGGGATTGAGCAGTTCTTC.

On this clone itself: Other nucleotide sequences from this sample produce the same CDR3. The rearrangement links TRBV30 to TRBJ2-3, with D unresolved. V lost 2 bases to trimming and J lost 5 bases, with 8 bases between them. The germline V gene has CDR1 GTSNPN and CDR2 SVGIG (reference sequence). The CDR3 runs to 12 residues. CDR3 region: CAWSPARDTQYF. The CDR3 nucleotides are TGTGCCTGGAGTCCCGCGAGAGATACGCAGTATTTT. Supplemented by reference TRBV30 and TRBJ2-3, the full variable domain reads SQTIHQWPATLVQPVGSPLSLECTVEGTSNPNLYWYRQAAGRGLQLLFYSVGIGQISSEVPQNLSASRPQDRQFILSSKKLLLSDSGFYLCAWSPARDTQYFGPGTRLTVL.

V usage is TRBV15 and J usage is TRBJ1-1, with a tentative D call TRBD1 (5 bases). Trimming took 1 base from V and 7 from J, leaving 10 bases between them. This CDR3 contains 13 residues. Germline V gene lookup returns CDR1 LNHNV and CDR2 YYDKDF (reference sequence). The DNA for the CDR3 is TGTGCCACCAGCAGAGGCAGGGTTAATGAAGCTTTCTTT. This gives the protein CATSRGRVNEAFF.

The chain uses TRBV19 and TRBJ1-1, with TRBD1 matching over 7 bases. The V gene end was trimmed by 5 bases and the J gene end by 5 bases; junction bases not matched to a gene: 8. CDR1 and CDR2 from the germline V gene are LNHDA and SQIVND (reference sequence). CDR3 length: 14 amino acids. The DNA for the CDR3 is TGTGCCAGTAGTCTAAGCTCAGGGGGAACTGAAGCTTTCTTT. Its protein product is CASSLSSGGTEAFF.

A single count supports this clone. This chain links TRBV5-4 with TRBJ1-1; possibly TRBD1 for D (6 bases). The CDR3 is made up of 13 amino acids. Per the germline V gene, CDR1 is SGHNT and CDR2 is YYREEE (reference sequence). V was cut by 5 bases and J by 7 bases, with 15 bases left in between. The CDR3 region has the DNA TGTGCCAGCAGGTCAGGGGAGGGGGTTGAAGCTTTCTTT. Its protein product is CASRSGEGVEAFF.

This rearrangement joins TRBV5-4 to TRBJ2-1, with D perhaps matching TRBD2 (5 bases). With 0 bases removed from V and 2 bases from J, the gap between germline ends came to 9 bases. Per the germline V gene, CDR1 is SGHNT and CDR2 is YYREEE (reference sequence). CDR3 size: 15 residues. The CDR3 loop reads CASSLGGSPYNEQFF. Here the CDR3 DNA reads TGTGCCAGCAGCTTGGGAGGGAGCCCCTACAATGAGCAGTTCTTC.

The chain carries TRBV3-1 (or the pseudogene TRBV3-2) and TRBJ2-2; 9 bases fit TRBD2. The length of the CDR3 is 15 residues. The junction had 3 bases not matched to a gene; V was cut back by 2 bases and J by 5 bases. Germline V gene lookup returns CDR1 LGHDT and CDR2 YNNKEL (reference sequence). The chain's CDR3 is CASSQLSGGTGELFF. The CDR3 DNA is TGTGCCAGCAGCCAACTTAGCGGGGGAACCGGGGAGCTGTTTTTT.

This chain joins TRBV7-3 and TRBJ2-1, with 12 bases matching TRBD2. Germline V lookup: CDR1 SGHTA, CDR2 FQGTGA. CDR3 size: 14 residues. The V and J ends lost 5 bases and 7 bases, in that order; junction bases with no gene match: 3. The CDR3, as DNA: TGTGCCAGCAGCCCAGGGACTAGCGGGAATGAGCAGTTCTTC. Amino acids: CASSPGTSGNEQFF.

The chain couples TRBV5-6 to TRBJ2-1; 10 nucleotides agree with TRBD1. The CDR3 sequence is 16 residues long. V trimming: 6 bases; J trimming: 2 bases; junction bases outside the gene matches: 8. CDR1 and CDR2 (germline): SGHDT, YYEEEE. The CDR3 sequence: CASTPRQGATYNEQFF. CDR3 bases: TGTGCCAGCACCCCTAGACAGGGGGCCACCTACAATGAGCAGTTCTTC.

This chain joins TRBV4-2 and TRBJ1-5; D ambiguous. In germline, CDR1 is LGHNA, CDR2 YNFKEQ. V shed 4 bases and J shed 3 bases, with 19 bases lying between them. The CDR3 sequence is 17 residues long. The CDR3 DNA reads TGTGCCAGCAGCCTGGGAGCGGGCGGGCCAAACAATCAGCCCCAGCATTTT. This gives the protein CASSLGAGGPNNQPQHF.

The chain is built from TRBV7-9 and TRBJ1-5, with D perhaps matching TRBD1 (5 bases). CDR1 and CDR2 (germline): SEHNR, FQNEAQ (reference sequence). There are 14 residues in the CDR3. With 1 base removed from V and 6 bases from J, the gap between germline ends came to 10 bases. CDR3 DNA sequence: TGTGCCAGCAGCTTAGTAGGGGTAGCTCAGCCCCAGCATTTT. Encoded protein: CASSLVGVAQPQHF. The entire variable domain, with the rest obtained from reference TRBV7-9 and TRBJ1-5, is as follows: DTGVSQNPRHKITKRGQNVTFRCDPISEHNRLYWYRQTLGQGPEFLTYFQNEAQLEKSRLLSDRFSAERPKGSFSTLEIQRTEQGDSAMYLCASSLVGVAQPQHFGDGTRLSIL.

The count of this clone is one. This sequence joins TRBV15 and TRBJ1-2; D gene unclear. The CDR3 runs to 14 residues. With 2 bases removed from V and 2 bases from J, the gap between germline ends came to 9 bases. Per the germline V gene, CDR1 is LNHNV and CDR2 is YYDKDF (reference sequence). The CDR3 region has the DNA TGTGCCACCAGCAGACCAACAGAGAACTATGGCTACACCTTC. Translating gives CATSRPTENYGYTF.

CDR3 coding DNA: TGTGCCAGCAGCTTAGGTGCGGGAGGCCCCTATAATTCACCCCTCCACTTT. It translates to CASSLGAGGPYNSPLHF. The chain combines TRBV7-9 with TRBJ1-6; D is undetermined. The CDR3 covers 17 residues. V was shortened by 1 base and J by 2 bases, with 12 bases between the two germline ends. Per germline, CDR1 SEHNR and CDR2 FQNEAQ (reference sequence).

CDR3 in DNA: TGTGCCAGCAGCGCCCCCCGGGACAGACGCTACGAGCAGTACTTC. Amino acid sequence: CASSAPRDRRYEQYF. The chain links TRBV9 to TRBJ2-7; the match to TRBD1 covers 7 bases. V shed 3 bases, J shed 3 bases, and the junction held 9 bases outside the gene matches. The CDR3 loop spans 15 amino acids. Germline V gene lookup returns CDR1 SGDLS and CDR2 YYNGEE.

This rearrangement joins TRBV7-6 to TRBJ1-1; tentatively, D is TRBD1 (5 bases). The CDR3 has 16 amino acids. Trimming took 1 base from V and 1 from J, leaving 13 bases between them. Germline CDR1 reads SGHVS; CDR2 reads FNYEAQ. The CDR3 here is CASSLVVLGGNTEAFF. For the CDR3, the DNA is TGTGCCAGCAGCTTAGTTGTCCTGGGGGGGAACACTGAAGCTTTCTTT.

The rearrangement joins TRBV28 to TRBJ2-3, with 7 bases aligning to TRBD2. The CDR3 loop spans 15 amino acids. J lost 6 bases, V lost 5 bases, and 11 bases had no gene match. Germline CDR1 is MDHEN and CDR2 is SYDVKM. The CDR3 sequence is CASSRRESFSDTQYF. In DNA form, the CDR3 reads TGTGCCAGCAGTCGGCGGGAGTCGTTTTCGGATACGCAGTATTTT.

This rearrangement joins TRBV14 to TRBJ1-1, with TRBD1 as a possible D gene (5 bases). This CDR3 is built from 14 residues. The V gene lost 4 bases and the J gene lost 0 bases, with 9 bases spanning the gap. Germline assignment: CDR1 SGHDN and CDR2 FVKESK. The CDR3 region is CASSLAGMNTEAFF. In nucleotides, the CDR3 is TGTGCCAGCAGCCTAGCAGGGATGAACACTGAAGCTTTCTTT. The whole variable domain, filled in from reference TRBV14 and TRBJ1-1, reads EAGVTQFPSHSVIEKGQTVTLRCDPISGHDNLYWYRRVMGKEIKFLLHFVKESKQDESGMPNNRFLAERTGGTYSTLKVQPAELEDSGVYFCASSLAGMNTEAFFGQGTRLTVV.

This chain links TRBV18 with TRBJ2-5; D is possibly TRBD2 (5 bases). CDR3 length: 14 residues. Germline-derived CDR1 and CDR2 are KGHSH and LQKENI. V lost 3 bases, J lost 5 bases, and 13 bases lay in between. The chain's CDR3 is CASSPEVNRETQYF. CDR3 bases: TGTGCCAGCTCACCGGAGGTGAATCGGGAGACCCAGTACTTC.

The V call is TRBV2, the J call TRBJ2-7; the match to TRBD2 covers 7 bases. CDR3 length: 13 residues. Germline loops: CDR1 SNHLY, CDR2 FYNNEI. V was clipped by 6 bases and J by 5 bases; unmatched bases: 7. CDR3 nucleotide sequence: TGTGCCAGCAGGGCGGGAGAAAAGGACGAGCAGTACTTC. Residues: CASRAGEKDEQYF.

The CDR3 DNA reads as TGTGCCAGCAGCGGGACTAGCGGGGTTGAGACCCAGTACTTC. It encodes CASSGTSGVETQYF. The J gene is TRBJ2-5, the V gene TRBV2; TRBD2 agrees at 13 bases. The CDR3 has 14 residues. The V gene end was trimmed by 6 bases and the J gene end by 5 bases; junction bases not matched to a gene: 3. The germline V gene has CDR1 SNHLY and CDR2 FYNNEI.

This clone was found once. CDR3 protein: CATPGHTEAFF. DNA of the CDR3: TGTGCCACGCCGGGACATACTGAAGCTTTCTTT. The chain couples TRBV19 to TRBJ1-1, with D perhaps matching TRBD1 (6 bases). V gave up 10 bases and J gave up 5 bases, with 11 bases separating them. The CDR3 loop spans 11 amino acids. CDR1 and CDR2 (germline): LNHDA, SQIVND (reference sequence).

This clone has just one count. V gene TRBV7-2 combines with J gene TRBJ2-7; 7 nucleotides agree with TRBD1. This CDR3 is 13 amino acids long. CDR1 and CDR2 (germline): SGHTA, FQGNSA. V was pared by 5 bases and J by 2 bases, with 3 bases of the junction left unmatched. The CDR3 DNA reads TGTGCCAGCAGCCGAGACAGGGCCTACGAGCAGTACTTC. Its translation: CASSRDRAYEQYF.

This clone was observed a single time. The genes are TRBV11-2 and TRBJ2-7, with 7 bases that match TRBD1. The CDR3 runs 15 residues. The ends lost 5 bases at V and 0 bases at J; junction bases unmatched: 7. Germline CDR1 is SGHAT and CDR2 is FQNNGV. The CDR3 coding sequence is TGTGCCAGCAGCGCCGGGACAGATTACTCCTACGAGCAGTACTTC. It encodes CASSAGTDYSYEQYF.